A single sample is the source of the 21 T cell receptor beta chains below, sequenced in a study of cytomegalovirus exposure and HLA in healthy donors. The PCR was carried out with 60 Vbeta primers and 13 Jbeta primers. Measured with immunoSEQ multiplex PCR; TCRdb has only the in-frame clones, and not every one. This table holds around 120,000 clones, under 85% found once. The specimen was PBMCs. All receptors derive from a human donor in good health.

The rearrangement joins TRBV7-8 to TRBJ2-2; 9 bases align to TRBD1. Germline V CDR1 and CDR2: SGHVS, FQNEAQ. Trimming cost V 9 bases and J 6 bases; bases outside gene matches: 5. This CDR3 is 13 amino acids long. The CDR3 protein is CASRQGGAGELFF. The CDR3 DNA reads TGTGCCAGTCGACAGGGGGGAGCCGGGGAGCTGTTTTTT. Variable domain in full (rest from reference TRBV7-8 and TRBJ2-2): GAGVSQSPRYKVAKRGQDVALRCDPISGHVSLFWYQQALGQGPEFLTYFQNEAQLDKSGLPSDRFFAERPEGSVSTLKIQRTQQEDSAVYLCASRQGGAGELFFGEGSRLTVL.

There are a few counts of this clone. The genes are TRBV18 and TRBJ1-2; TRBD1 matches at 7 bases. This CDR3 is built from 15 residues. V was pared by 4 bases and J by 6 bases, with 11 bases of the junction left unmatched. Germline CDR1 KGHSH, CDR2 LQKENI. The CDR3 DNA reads TGTGCCAGCTCACAAACGGACGGGACAGTTGATGGCTACACCTTC. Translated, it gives CASSQTDGTVDGYTF.

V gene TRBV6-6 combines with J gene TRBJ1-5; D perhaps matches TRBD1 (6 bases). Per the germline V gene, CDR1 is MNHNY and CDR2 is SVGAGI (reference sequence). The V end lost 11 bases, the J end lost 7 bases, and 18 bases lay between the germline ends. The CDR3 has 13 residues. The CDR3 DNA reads TGTGCCTGCAAAGGGGGGGGTGGGCAGCCCCAGCATTTT. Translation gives CACKGGGGQPQHF.

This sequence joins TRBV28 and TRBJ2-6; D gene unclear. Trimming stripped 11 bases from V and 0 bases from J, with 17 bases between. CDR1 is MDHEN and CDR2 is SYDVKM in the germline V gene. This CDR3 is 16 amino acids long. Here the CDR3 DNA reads TGTGCCGCGGAGTCGGTGGAACGCTCTGGGGCCAACGTCCTGACTTTC. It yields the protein CAAESVERSGANVLTF. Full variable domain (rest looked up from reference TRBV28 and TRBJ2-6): DVKVTQSSRYLVKRTGEKVFLECVQDMDHENMFWYRQDPGLGLRLIYFSYDVKMKEKGDIPEGYSVSREKKERFSLILESASTNQTSMYLCAAESVERSGANVLTFGAGSRLTVL.

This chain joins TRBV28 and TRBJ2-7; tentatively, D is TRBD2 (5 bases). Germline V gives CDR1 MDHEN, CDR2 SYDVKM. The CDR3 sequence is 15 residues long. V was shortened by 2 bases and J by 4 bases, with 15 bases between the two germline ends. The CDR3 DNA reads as TGTGCCAGCAGTTTACCTTTCGGGGAAAGGTACGAGCAGTACTTC. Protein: CASSLPFGERYEQYF.

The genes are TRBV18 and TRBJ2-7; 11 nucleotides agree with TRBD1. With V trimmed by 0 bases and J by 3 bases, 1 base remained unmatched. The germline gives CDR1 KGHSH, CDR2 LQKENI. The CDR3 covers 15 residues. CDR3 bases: TGTGCCAGCTCACCACCCGGGACAGGGGGCTACGAGCAGTACTTC. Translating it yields CASSPPGTGGYEQYF. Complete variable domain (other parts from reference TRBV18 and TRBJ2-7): NAGVMQNPRHLVRRRGQEARLRCSPMKGHSHVYWYRQLPEEGLKFMVYLQKENIIDESGMPKERFSAEFPKEGPSILRIQQVVRGDSAAYFCASSPPGTGGYEQYFGPGTRLTVT.

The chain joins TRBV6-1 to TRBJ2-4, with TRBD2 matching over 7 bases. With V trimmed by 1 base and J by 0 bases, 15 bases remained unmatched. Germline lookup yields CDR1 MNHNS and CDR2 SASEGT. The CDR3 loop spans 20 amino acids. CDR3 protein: CASSEVASGRRVQAKNIQYF. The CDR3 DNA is TGTGCCAGCAGTGAAGTGGCTAGCGGACGCCGAGTGCAAGCCAAAAACATTCAGTACTTC.

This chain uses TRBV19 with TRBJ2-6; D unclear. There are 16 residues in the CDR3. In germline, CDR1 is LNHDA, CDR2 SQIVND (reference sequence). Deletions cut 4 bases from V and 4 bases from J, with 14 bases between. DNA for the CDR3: TGTGCCAGTAGTAGTCGAGGCGCGTTGGGGGCCAACGTCCTGACTTTC. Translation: CASSSRGALGANVLTF.

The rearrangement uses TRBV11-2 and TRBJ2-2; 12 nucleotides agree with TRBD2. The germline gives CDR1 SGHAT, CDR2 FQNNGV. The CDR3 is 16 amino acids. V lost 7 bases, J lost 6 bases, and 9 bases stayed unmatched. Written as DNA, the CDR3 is TGTGCCAGCAATAACGGACTAGCGGGATTCTCCGGGGAGCTGTTTTTT. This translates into CASNNGLAGFSGELFF.

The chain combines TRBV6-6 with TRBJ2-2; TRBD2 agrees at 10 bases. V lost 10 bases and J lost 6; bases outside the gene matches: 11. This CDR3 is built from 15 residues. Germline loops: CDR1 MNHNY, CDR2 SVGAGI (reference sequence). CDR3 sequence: CATQREGSFAGELFF. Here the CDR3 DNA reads TGTGCCACCCAGCGGGAGGGTAGTTTCGCCGGGGAGCTGTTTTTT.

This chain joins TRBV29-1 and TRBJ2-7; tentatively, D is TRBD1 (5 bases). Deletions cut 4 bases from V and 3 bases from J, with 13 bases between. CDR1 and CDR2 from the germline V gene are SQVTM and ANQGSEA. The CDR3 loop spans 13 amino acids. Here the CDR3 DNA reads TGCAGCGTTGTGAAGGGGCTCCTCTACGAGCAGTACTTC. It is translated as CSVVKGLLYEQYF.

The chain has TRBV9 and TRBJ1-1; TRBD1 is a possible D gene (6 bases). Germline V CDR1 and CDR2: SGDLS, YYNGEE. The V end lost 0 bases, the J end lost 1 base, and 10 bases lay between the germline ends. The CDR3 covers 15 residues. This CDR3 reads CASSVGGGPNTEAFF. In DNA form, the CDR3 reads TGTGCCAGCAGCGTAGGGGGGGGGCCGAACACTGAAGCTTTCTTT.

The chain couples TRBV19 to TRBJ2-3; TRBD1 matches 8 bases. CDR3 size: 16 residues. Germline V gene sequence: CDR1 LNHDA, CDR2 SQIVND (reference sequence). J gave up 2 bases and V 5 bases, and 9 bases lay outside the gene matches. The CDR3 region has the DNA TGTGCCAGTAGTGTCGGACAGGGAGTTTACACAGATACGCAGTATTTT. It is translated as CASSVGQGVYTDTQYF.

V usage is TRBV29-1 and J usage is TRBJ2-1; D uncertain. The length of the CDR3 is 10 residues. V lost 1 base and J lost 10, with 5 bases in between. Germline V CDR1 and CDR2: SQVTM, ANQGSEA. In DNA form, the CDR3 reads TGCAGCGTTGAAGTGCGGGAGCAGTTCTTC. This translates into CSVEVREQFF.

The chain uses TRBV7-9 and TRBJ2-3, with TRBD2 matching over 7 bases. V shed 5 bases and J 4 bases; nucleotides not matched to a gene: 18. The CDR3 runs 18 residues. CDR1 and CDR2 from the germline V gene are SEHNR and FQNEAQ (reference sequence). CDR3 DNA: TGTGCCAGCAGCCTCCGTACCCAGGGCGGGAGATGGGCAGATACGCAGTATTTT. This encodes CASSLRTQGGRWADTQYF. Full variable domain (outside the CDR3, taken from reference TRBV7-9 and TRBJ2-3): DTGVSQNPRHKITKRGQNVTFRCDPISEHNRLYWYRQTLGQGPEFLTYFQNEAQLEKSRLLSDRFSAERPKGSFSTLEIQRTEQGDSAMYLCASSLRTQGGRWADTQYFGPGTRLTVL.

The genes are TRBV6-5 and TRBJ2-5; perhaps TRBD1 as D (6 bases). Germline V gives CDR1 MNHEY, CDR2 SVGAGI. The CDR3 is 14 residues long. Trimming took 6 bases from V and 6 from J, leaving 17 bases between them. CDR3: CASSRQGYVKTQYF. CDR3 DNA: TGTGCCAGCAGCCGTCAGGGGTACGTGAAGACCCAGTACTTC.

CDR3 sequence reads: CASSPEAAEAFF. In nucleotides, the CDR3 is TGTGCCAGCTCACCCGAGGCAGCTGAAGCTTTCTTT. This chain uses TRBV18 with TRBJ1-1; D is ambiguous. The CDR3 length is 12 residues. From germline, CDR1 is KGHSH and CDR2 LQKENI. V lost 3 bases and J 6 bases, leaving 8 bases between the germline ends.

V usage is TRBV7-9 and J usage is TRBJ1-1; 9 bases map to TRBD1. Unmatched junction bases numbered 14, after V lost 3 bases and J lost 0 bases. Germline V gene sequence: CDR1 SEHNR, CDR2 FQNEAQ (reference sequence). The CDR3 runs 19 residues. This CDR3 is CASSFGGYDRGNMNTEAFF. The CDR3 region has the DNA TGTGCCAGCAGCTTTGGGGGTTATGACAGGGGGAACATGAACACTGAAGCTTTCTTT.

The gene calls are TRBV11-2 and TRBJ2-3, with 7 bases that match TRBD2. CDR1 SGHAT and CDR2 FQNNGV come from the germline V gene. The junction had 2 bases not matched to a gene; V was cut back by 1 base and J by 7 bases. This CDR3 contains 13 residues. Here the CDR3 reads CASSLGLAYTQYF. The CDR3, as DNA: TGTGCCAGCAGCTTAGGACTAGCCTATACGCAGTATTTT.

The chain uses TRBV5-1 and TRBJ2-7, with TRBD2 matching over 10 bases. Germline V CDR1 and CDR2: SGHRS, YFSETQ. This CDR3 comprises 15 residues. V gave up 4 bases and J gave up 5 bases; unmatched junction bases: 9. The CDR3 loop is CASSLPSGSDDEQYF. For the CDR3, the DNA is TGCGCCAGCAGCCTACCTAGCGGGAGCGACGACGAGCAGTACTTC.

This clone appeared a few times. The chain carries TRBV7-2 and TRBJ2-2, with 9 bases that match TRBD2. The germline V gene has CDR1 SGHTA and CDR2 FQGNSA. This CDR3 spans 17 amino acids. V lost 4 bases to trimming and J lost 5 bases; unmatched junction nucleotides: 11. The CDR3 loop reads CASSSLAIAGVTGELFF. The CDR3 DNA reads TGTGCCAGCAGCTCCCTGGCTATAGCGGGGGTGACCGGGGAGCTGTTTTTT.